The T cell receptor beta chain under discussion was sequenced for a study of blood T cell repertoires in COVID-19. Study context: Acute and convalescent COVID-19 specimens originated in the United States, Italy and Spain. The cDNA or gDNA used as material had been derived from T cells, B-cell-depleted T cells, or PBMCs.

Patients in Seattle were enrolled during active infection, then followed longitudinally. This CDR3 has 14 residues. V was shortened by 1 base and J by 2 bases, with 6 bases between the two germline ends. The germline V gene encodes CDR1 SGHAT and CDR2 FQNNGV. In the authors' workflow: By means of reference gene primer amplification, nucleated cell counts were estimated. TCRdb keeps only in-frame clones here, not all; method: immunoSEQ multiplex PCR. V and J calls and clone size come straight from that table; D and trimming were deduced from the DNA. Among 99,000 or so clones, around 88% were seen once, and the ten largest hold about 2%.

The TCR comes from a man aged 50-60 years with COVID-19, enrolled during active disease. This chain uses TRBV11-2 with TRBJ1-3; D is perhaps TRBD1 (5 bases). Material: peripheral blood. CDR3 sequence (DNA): TGTGCCAGCAGCTTAGCCAGGGCTGGAAACACCATATATTTT. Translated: CASSLARAGNTIYF.